Following are 20 T cell receptor beta chains from one sample sequenced in a study of cytomegalovirus exposure and HLA in healthy donors. Clones were read by immunoSEQ multiplex PCR, and TCRdb kept only the in-frame ones, dropping some. The data hold approximately 300,000 clones, with approximately 90% observed a single time. The sequenced material came from PBMCs. The receptor set was obtained from a woman aged 18-29 years in good health and CMV-seronegative.

V gene TRBV7-9 combines with J gene TRBJ2-5; 9 bases are shared with TRBD1. This CDR3 region has 16 residues. Germline CDR1 and CDR2: SEHNR and FQNEAQ (reference sequence). V lost 5 bases, J lost 5 bases, and 12 bases stayed unmatched. Here the CDR3 reads CASSTAPGQGGETQYF. The CDR3 DNA is TGTGCCAGCAGCACCGCACCGGGACAGGGAGGGGAGACCCAGTACTTC.

The chain links TRBV4-2 to TRBJ1-2, with D possibly being TRBD1 (6 bases). Germline CDR1 reads LGHNA; CDR2 reads YNFKEQ. The CDR3 is 15 amino acids. Trimming took off 3 bases at V and 4 bases at J, with 15 bases between the two ends. The DNA of the CDR3 is TGTGCCAGCAGCCAGGATAATACAGGGCCCTATGGCTACACCTTC. It yields the protein CASSQDNTGPYGYTF.

The V gene is TRBV5-1, the J gene TRBJ2-1; 9 nucleotides agree with TRBD2. This CDR3 is built from 18 residues. V shed 0 bases and J 2 bases; nucleotides not matched to a gene: 9. Per germline, CDR1 SGHRS and CDR2 YFSETQ. The CDR3 region has the DNA TGCGCCAGCAGCTTGGTTGGTAGCGGGAGTCCCCCCTACAATGAGCAGTTCTTC. Residues: CASSLVGSGSPPYNEQFF.

The CDR3 nucleotides read TGCAGCGTGGGGCGGGGCCTCACCTACGAGCAGTACTTC. It encodes CSVGRGLTYEQYF. The rearrangement links TRBV29-1 to TRBJ2-7, with TRBD2 as a possible D gene (6 bases). CDR3 length: 13 amino acids. V dropped 6 bases and J dropped 2 bases, with 14 bases sitting between them. The germline CDR1 and CDR2 sequences are SQVTM and ANQGSEA.

The rearrangement links TRBV30 to TRBJ2-1; D may be TRBD2 (6 bases). The CDR3 loop spans 15 amino acids. The germline CDR1 and CDR2 sequences are GTSNPN and SVGIG (reference sequence). V was shortened by 0 bases and J by 4 bases, with 13 bases between the two germline ends. CDR3 nucleotides: TGTGCCTGGAGTGTGGGTAGCGGAGGGTACAATGAGCAGTTCTTC. Translated, it gives CAWSVGSGGYNEQFF.

The rearrangement uses TRBV5-6 and TRBJ1-2, with D possibly TRBD1 on 6 matching bases. The germline V and J ends were trimmed by 2 bases and 10 bases, with 15 bases remaining between them. This CDR3 spans 13 amino acids. In germline, CDR1 is SGHDT, CDR2 YYEEEE. The CDR3 DNA sequence: TGTGCCAGCAGCTTAGGTATGACAGGCCACTACACCTTC. The encoded protein is CASSLGMTGHYTF.

This chain connects TRBV4-3 to TRBJ1-1, with D unresolved. Looked up from germline, CDR1 is LGHNA and CDR2 is YSLEER. V dropped 2 bases and J dropped 3 bases, with 10 bases sitting between them. CDR3 length equals 14 residues. This CDR3 reads CASSQSDGDTEAFF. The CDR3 nucleotides are TGCGCCAGCAGCCAATCAGACGGGGACACTGAAGCTTTCTTT.

The chain has TRBV28 and TRBJ2-7; the match to TRBD1 covers 9 bases. The germline CDR1 and CDR2 sequences are MDHEN and SYDVKM. V shed 10 bases, J shed 5 bases, and the junction held 6 bases outside the gene matches. The CDR3 sequence is 12 residues long. The CDR3 DNA follows: TGTGCCACCGGGACAGGGAGGAACGAGCAGTACTTC. This gives the protein CATGTGRNEQYF.

The rearrangement links TRBV7-3 to TRBJ2-7, with TRBD1 matching 7 bases. With 1 base clipped from V and 2 bases from J, the junction kept 2 bases outside the gene matches. There are 14 residues in the CDR3. The germline gives CDR1 SGHTA, CDR2 FQGTGA. CDR3 amino acids: CASSLSQGAYEQYF. The CDR3, as DNA: TGTGCCAGCAGCTTAAGTCAGGGGGCCTACGAGCAGTACTTC.

V usage is TRBV18 and J usage is TRBJ2-1; TRBD1 agrees at 10 bases. With V trimmed by 1 base and J by 7 bases, 13 bases remained unmatched. Germline CDR1 reads KGHSH; CDR2 reads LQKENI. The CDR3 spans 18 residues. The CDR3 region is CASSPLRPGTGVVNEQFF. The CDR3 DNA is TGTGCCAGCTCACCACTTCGCCCCGGGACAGGGGTCGTGAATGAGCAGTTCTTC.

The genes are TRBV6-1 and TRBJ1-1; no reliable D call. V lost 7 bases, J lost 1 base, and 7 bases lay in between. Germline CDR1 MNHNS, CDR2 SASEGT. CDR3 length equals 12 residues. For the CDR3, the DNA is TGTGCCAGCAAACTAGGGAACACTGAAGCTTTCTTT. This sequence encodes CASKLGNTEAFF.

V gene TRBV19 combines with J gene TRBJ1-2; TRBD1 agrees at 10 bases. Germline V gives CDR1 LNHDA, CDR2 SQIVND (reference sequence). V lost 7 bases and J lost 7; bases outside the gene matches: 12. The CDR3 is 15 amino acids. In nucleotides, the CDR3 is TGTGCCAGTAAACAAGGGCGACAGGGGGCTGGTGGCTACACCTTC. Its protein product is CASKQGRQGAGGYTF.

This chain links TRBV19 with TRBJ1-1; perhaps TRBD1 as D (6 bases). Trimming pared 3 bases from V and 0 bases from J, leaving 14 bases between. The CDR3 totals 16 residues. Germline CDR1 is LNHDA and CDR2 is SQIVND (reference sequence). The DNA for the CDR3 is TGTGCCAGTAGTATGCTAGGACAGCCCATGAACACTGAAGCTTTCTTT. Protein product: CASSMLGQPMNTEAFF.

This sequence joins TRBV4-3 and TRBJ2-7; D perhaps matches TRBD1 (7 bases). Trimming took off 1 base at V and 6 bases at J, with 10 bases between the two ends. The CDR3 contains 13 residues. Germline V gene lookup returns CDR1 LGHNA and CDR2 YSLEER. The CDR3 region has the DNA TGCGCCAGCAGCCAAGTCAGGGGGGCCGAGCAGTACTTC. Amino acid sequence: CASSQVRGAEQYF.

This chain connects TRBV27 to TRBJ2-7, with D maybe TRBD2 (5 bases). This CDR3 is 14 amino acids long. The V end lost 7 bases, the J end lost 1 base, and 14 bases lay between the germline ends. Per the germline V gene, CDR1 is MNHEY and CDR2 is SMNVEV (reference sequence). CDR3 nucleotide sequence: TGTGCCAGCAAATGGGCGGAGGAGTCCTACGAGCAGTACTTC. It translates to CASKWAEESYEQYF.

The chain links TRBV9 to TRBJ2-5, with D perhaps matching TRBD2 (6 bases). The CDR3 loop spans 15 amino acids. The V and J ends lost 0 bases and 3 bases respectively, with 12 bases between them. The germline V gene has CDR1 SGDLS and CDR2 YYNGEE. CDR3 DNA sequence: TGTGCCAGCAGCGTAGCCGGGAGTCCAGAAGAGACCCAGTACTTC. Translated, it gives CASSVAGSPEETQYF.

This clone was found once. V gene TRBV2 combines with J gene TRBJ2-2; 7 bases match TRBD1. In germline, CDR1 is SNHLY, CDR2 FYNNEI. V lost 6 bases to trimming and J lost 5 bases; unmatched junction nucleotides: 6. The CDR3 extends over 14 amino acids. CDR3 loop: CASSRDRGTGELFF. In DNA form, the CDR3 reads TGTGCCAGCAGCCGGGACAGAGGTACCGGGGAGCTGTTTTTT.

This chain links TRBV4-3 with TRBJ2-1; D is perhaps TRBD2 (6 bases). The CDR3 is 14 residues long. Germline CDR1 is LGHNA and CDR2 is YSLEER. Trimming shortened V by 0 bases and J by 9 bases, and 12 bases separated the two germline ends. The CDR3 here is CASSQDTGAGEQFF. The CDR3 coding sequence is TGCGCCAGCAGCCAAGATACGGGAGCCGGTGAGCAGTTCTTC.

This chain connects TRBV9 to TRBJ2-3; TRBD2 agrees at 10 bases. Germline V gene sequence: CDR1 SGDLS, CDR2 YYNGEE. After removal of 2 bases from V and 4 bases from J, the junction contained 1 base not matched to a gene. The length of the CDR3 is 14 residues. The CDR3 here is CASSVTSGPDTQYF. The CDR3 region has the DNA TGTGCCAGCAGCGTGACTAGCGGGCCAGATACGCAGTATTTT.

Points on this clone: At the DNA level, this CDR3 is encoded by other sequences in the same sample as well. V and J are TRBV7-2 and TRBJ2-7; no definite D call. V lost 5 bases to trimming and J lost 2 bases, with 4 bases between them. From germline, CDR1 is SGHTA and CDR2 FQGNSA. The CDR3 consists of 11 residues. CDR3 sequence: CASSPAYEQYF. The CDR3 DNA reads TGTGCCAGCAGCCCAGCCTACGAGCAGTACTTC. The full variable domain, completed using reference TRBV7-2 and TRBJ2-7, is GAGVSQSPSNKVTEKGKDVELRCDPISGHTALYWYRQSLGQGLEFLIYFQGNSAPDKSGLPSDRFSAERTGGSVSTLTIQRTQQEDSAVYLCASSPAYEQYFGPGTRLTVT.